This T cell receptor beta chain was retrieved from a study of cytotoxic CD8 clonotypes in ibrutinib-treated CLL (dated by TCRdb to about 2021). Background on the whole study: The cohort was composed of some twelve relapsed/refractory and roughly 16 treatment-naive patients; IGHV unmutated status was identified in 17 patients. Responses were partial in about 25 patients and complete in 2; after median around 66 months follow-up, approximately 15 stayed in remission and about 12 progressed. Response samples were taken after a median of roughly 12 months on treatment, ranging from about 6 to 40 months. An average of 255,043 productive templates and tens of thousands of productive rearrangements was obtained per sample. Longitudinal samples were available for about 30% of the roughly 90 trial participants. Cryopreserved peripheral blood mononuclear cells were collected at three points: before therapy, at response, and at either sustained remission or disease progression. All remission and progressive disease samples were collected while patients were still receiving ibrutinib. Broad study findings and their caveats: At ibrutinib response clonality went up, during sustained remission it held steady, and at progression it dropped back toward baseline. Baseline clonality was found to be higher than that of age-matched healthy donors and was strongly correlated with circulating CD8+ T-cell counts. Lymph node repertoires were not examined, and the timing of sampling was not matched between patients in sustained remission and those whose disease progressed. Public clonotypes were found to be uncommon and were observed to contract or remain stable during treatment; the increase in clonality was shown to reflect expansion of private clonotypes at ibrutinib response.

Per the publication, the time point label means: approximately twelve months on ibrutinib. For TCR beta library preparation, about 2 micrograms of genomic DNA were isolated from cryopreserved PBMCs. Longitudinal blood samples from CLL patients on ibrutinib monotherapy were analyzed using high-throughput TCR beta sequencing. The patients took part in an open-label, single-center phase 2 trial of ibrutinib monotherapy. The goal of deep resolution MiSeq sequencing was a depth between 1 in 1 million and 1 in 200,000 T cells, and coverage averaged 10x per clonotype. TCR beta libraries were generated with the immunoSEQ hsTCRB Kit. As for the original processing: The data were analyzed with ImmunoSEQ Analyzer and ImmunoSEQ Data Assistant, and V, D and J gene assignments followed IMGT definitions. Clonality, which ranges from 0 to 1, was calculated as one minus the normalized Shannon entropy of productive rearrangement frequencies. Only overrepresented clonotypes making up at least 0.05% of the repertoire of each patient were included in the public clonotype analysis. About a dozen repertoires from age-matched healthy donors, obtained from immuneACCESS, served as clonality controls. TCRdb took this table from immuneACCESS and kept in-frame rearrangements with V and J called. Such tables lack part of the clones; where checked against another copy, unresolved V genes explain under half of the gap, and the rest is unexplained. V and J calls and clone size are copied from that table; D and trimming were computed from the DNA. Here the sample has some 200,000 clones; more than 65% occur a single time. The ten largest clones add up to roughly 5.8% of the sample.

This clone came up a few times. Its cognate antigen has yet to be identified. Per-base quality was not reported, and no clone a single base away is much larger than it. From the cysteine through the phenylalanine, the CDR3 covers 15 amino acids. The entry retains the CDR3 DNA only, 45 bases that are in frame from base 1. Per the germline V gene, MDHEN is the CDR1 and SYDVKM is the CDR2. At the junction V is shortened by 7 bases and J by 2 bases; bases outside the gene matches: 9. Sequenced here: PBMCs, sampled after 12 months of ibrutinib treatment. This receptor was taken from a human donor with chronic lymphocytic leukemia. Recombination linked TRBV28 to TRBJ1-2, and TRBD1 aligns with 8 junction nucleotides. Read as DNA, the sequence is TGTGCCAGCATCCTTAGGACAGGGAACAACTATGGCTACACCTTC. Translated, this is CASILRTGNNYGYTF.